This TCR beta chain originates from a study of cytomegalovirus exposure and HLA in healthy donors. Study-level points and caveats: Most TCR sequences were seen very rarely across donors, but some public TCRs occurred in many. Relative to the approximately 660-donor mean, N-insertions were reportedly fewer in an Asian-associated ancestry cluster in a later analysis. Later examination showed HLA-associated TCR beta chains had greater clonal expansion than equally common others.

This clone was seen only a few times. The antigen remains unidentified. Primers for the PCR totalled 60 Vbeta and 13 Jbeta. The table came from immunoSEQ multiplex PCR; TCRdb's copy has only in-frame clones and leaves some out. This table has about 120,000 clones, over 70% appearing once. The source is a woman aged 40 to 50 in good health and CMV-seronegative. Sequencing used PBMCs.

In nucleotides, the CDR3 is TGTGCCAGCTCATCCGTCGAGGCATACGAGCAGTACTTC. Translating it yields CASSSVEAYEQYF. The V call is TRBV18, the J call TRBJ2-7; no definite D call. Trimming shortened V by 5 bases and J by 4 bases, and 12 bases separated the two germline ends. CDR1 is KGHSH and CDR2 is LQKENI in the germline V gene. CDR3 size: 13 residues. The whole variable domain, remainder taken from reference TRBV18 and TRBJ2-7, is NAGVMQNPRHLVRRRGQEARLRCSPMKGHSHVYWYRQLPEEGLKFMVYLQKENIIDESGMPKERFSAEFPKEGPSILRIQQVVRGDSAAYFCASSSVEAYEQYFGPGTRLTVT.